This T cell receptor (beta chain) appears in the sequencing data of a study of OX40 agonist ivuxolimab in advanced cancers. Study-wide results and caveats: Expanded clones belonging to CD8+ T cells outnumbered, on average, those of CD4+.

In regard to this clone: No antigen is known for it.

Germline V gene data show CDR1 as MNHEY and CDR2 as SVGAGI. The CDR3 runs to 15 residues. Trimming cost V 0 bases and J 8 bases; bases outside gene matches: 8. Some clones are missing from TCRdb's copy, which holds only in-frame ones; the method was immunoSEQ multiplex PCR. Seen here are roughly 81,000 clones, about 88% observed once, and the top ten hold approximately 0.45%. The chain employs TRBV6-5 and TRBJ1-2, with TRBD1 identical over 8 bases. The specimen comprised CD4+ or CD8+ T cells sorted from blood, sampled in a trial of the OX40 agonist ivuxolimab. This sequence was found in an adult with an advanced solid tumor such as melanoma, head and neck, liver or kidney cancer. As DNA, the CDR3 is TGTGCCAGCAGTTACTCGACGACAGGGGTGTGGGGCTACACCTTC. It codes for CASSYSTTGVWGYTF.